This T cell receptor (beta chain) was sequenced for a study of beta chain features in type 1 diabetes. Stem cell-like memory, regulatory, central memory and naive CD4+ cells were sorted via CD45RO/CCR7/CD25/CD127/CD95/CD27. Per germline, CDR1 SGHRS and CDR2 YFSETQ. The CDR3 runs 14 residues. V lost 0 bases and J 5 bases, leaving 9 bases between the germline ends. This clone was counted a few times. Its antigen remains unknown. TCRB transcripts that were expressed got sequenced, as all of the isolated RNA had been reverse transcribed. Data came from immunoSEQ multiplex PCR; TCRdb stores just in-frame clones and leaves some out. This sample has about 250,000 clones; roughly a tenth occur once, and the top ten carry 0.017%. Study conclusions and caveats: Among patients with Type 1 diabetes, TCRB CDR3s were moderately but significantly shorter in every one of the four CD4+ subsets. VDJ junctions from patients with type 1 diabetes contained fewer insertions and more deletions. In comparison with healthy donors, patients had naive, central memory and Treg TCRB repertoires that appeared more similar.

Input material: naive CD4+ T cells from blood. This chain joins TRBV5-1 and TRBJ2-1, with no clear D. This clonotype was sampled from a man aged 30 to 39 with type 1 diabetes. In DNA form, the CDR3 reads TGCGCCAGCAGCTTGGATGGGCTCAACAATGAGCAGTTCTTC. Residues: CASSLDGLNNEQFF.